This paragraph covers one T cell receptor beta chain sequence. Its matching antigen is unknown. Genomic DNA per cell subset filled all wells of several immunoSEQ plates. Repertoires were generated with immunoSEQ multiplex PCR, while TCRdb's copy carries only in-frame clones and drops some. This table holds around 550,000 clones, 95% to 97% found once. These data are taken from a study of shared clonotypes between healthy human individuals. Study results and limitations: Non-shared clonotypes displayed generation probabilities falling below those of clonotypes present in all four donors.

This CDR3 has 12 amino acids. Germline V gene sequence: CDR1 MDHEN, CDR2 SYDVKM. V was shortened by 2 bases and J by 7 bases, with 8 bases between the two germline ends. The origin of this receptor is a woman aged 25 to 39 in good health. The rearrangement uses TRBV28 and TRBJ1-2, with D perhaps matching TRBD1 (6 bases). Sequencing input: naive CD4+ T cells sorted from blood. Documented subset: CD45RA+ positively selected. The CDR3 DNA sequence: TGTGCCAGCAGTTTAACCAGGGGTGGCTACACCTTC. Translated: CASSLTRGGYTF.